This T cell receptor beta chain appears in the sequencing data of a study of cytomegalovirus exposure and HLA in healthy donors. The study, taken as a whole, reports: Data from an earlier analysis indicated that most TCR beta V segments were productive either about 87% or about 30% of the time. Analysis was carried out at a later point, and it linked a missense DCLRE1C variant to TCR beta V- and J-gene trimming.

The PCR had 60 Vbeta and 13 Jbeta primers. Using immunoSEQ multiplex PCR, the repertoire was profiled, and TCRdb retains in-frame clones only, with some absent. The sample has some 100,000 clones; roughly 76% are singletons. As for this clone: Its antigen is not identified.

V was shortened by 1 base and J by 1 base, with 4 bases between the two germline ends. The CDR3 totals 13 residues. Per the germline V gene, CDR1 is SGHTA and CDR2 is FQGTGA. This clonotype was obtained from a middle-aged woman in good health and CMV-seropositive. V is TRBV7-3 and J is TRBJ1-1; unclear D gene. The sample consisted of PBMCs. The CDR3 DNA reads as TGTGCCAGCAGCTTAAACAGGAACACTGAAGCTTTCTTT. It encodes CASSLNRNTEAFF.